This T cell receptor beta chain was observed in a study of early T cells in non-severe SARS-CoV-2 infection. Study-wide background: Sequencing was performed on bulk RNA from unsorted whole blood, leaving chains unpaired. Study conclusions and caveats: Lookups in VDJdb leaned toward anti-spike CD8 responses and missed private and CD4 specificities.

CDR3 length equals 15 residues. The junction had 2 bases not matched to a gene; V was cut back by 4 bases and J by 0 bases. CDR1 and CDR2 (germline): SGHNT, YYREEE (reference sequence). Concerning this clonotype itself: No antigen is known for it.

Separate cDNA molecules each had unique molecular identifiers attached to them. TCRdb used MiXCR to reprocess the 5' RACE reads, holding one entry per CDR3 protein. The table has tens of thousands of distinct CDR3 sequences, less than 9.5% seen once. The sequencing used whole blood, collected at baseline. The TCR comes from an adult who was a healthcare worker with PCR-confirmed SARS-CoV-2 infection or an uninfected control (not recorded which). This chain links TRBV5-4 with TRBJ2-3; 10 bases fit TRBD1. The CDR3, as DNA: TGTGCCAGCAGCGGGACAGGGGCAAGCACAGATACGCAGTATTTT. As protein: CASSGTGASTDTQYF.